This record covers a single TCR beta chain. Its specificity is unknown. The data were taken from a study of response to subunit inactivated influenza vaccine. Broader study findings: Each seasonal influenza vaccination recruits few new T cells, the authors suggested.

MiXCR was run by TCRdb on the RT-PCR reads, yielding one entry per CDR3 protein. The sample has 750,000 to 850,000 distinct CDR3 sequences, about 18% seen once. This CDR3 comprises 13 residues. Germline V gives CDR1 SGDLS, CDR2 YYNGEE. V was shortened by 6 bases and J by 7 bases, with 16 bases between the two germline ends. The sample here was PBMCs from blood, taken 4 to 6 days after vaccination. The chain joins TRBV9 to TRBJ1-2, with D possibly TRBD1 on 5 matching bases. This TCR derives from a man aged 45 to 65 who received an inactivated influenza vaccine. CDR3 loop: CASTPGGGGGYTF. The CDR3 bases are TGTGCCAGCACCCCGGGGGGGGGAGGTGGCTACACCTTC.